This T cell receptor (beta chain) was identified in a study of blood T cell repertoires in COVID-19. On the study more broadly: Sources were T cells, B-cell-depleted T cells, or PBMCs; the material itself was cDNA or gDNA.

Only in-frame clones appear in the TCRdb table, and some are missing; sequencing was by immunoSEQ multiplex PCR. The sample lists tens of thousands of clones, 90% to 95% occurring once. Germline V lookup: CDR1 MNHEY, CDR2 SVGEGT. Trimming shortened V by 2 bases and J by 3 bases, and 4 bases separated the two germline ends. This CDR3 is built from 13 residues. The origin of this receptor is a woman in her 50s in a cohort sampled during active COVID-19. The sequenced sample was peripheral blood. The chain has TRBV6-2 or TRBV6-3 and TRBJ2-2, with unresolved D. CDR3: CASSYADTGELFF. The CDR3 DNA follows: TGTGCCAGCAGTTACGCGGACACCGGGGAGCTGTTTTTT.